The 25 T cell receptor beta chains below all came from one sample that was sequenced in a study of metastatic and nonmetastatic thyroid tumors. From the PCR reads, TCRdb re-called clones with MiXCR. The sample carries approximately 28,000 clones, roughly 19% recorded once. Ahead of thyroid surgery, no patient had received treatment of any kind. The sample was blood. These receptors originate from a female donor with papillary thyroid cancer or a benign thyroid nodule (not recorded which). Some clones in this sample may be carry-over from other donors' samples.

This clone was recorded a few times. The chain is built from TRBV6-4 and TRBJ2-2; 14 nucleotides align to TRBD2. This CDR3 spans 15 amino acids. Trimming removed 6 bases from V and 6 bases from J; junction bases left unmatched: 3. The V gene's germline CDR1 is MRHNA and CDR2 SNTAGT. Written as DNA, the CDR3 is TGTGCCAGCAGGACTAGCGGGGGGGCCCCCGGGGAGCTGTTTTTT. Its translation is CASRTSGGAPGELFF.

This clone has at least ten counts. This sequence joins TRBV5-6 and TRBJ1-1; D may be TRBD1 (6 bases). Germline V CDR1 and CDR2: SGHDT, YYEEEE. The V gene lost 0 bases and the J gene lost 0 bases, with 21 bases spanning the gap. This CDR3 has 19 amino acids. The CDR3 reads CASSLAPYRRGEVNTEAFF. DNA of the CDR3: TGTGCCAGCAGCTTGGCCCCTTACCGCAGGGGAGAGGTGAACACTGAAGCTTTCTTT.

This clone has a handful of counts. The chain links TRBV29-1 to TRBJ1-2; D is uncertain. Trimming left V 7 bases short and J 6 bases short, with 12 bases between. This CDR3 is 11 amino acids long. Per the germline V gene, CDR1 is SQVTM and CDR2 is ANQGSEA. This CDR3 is CSGSYVDGYTF. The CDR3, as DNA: TGCAGCGGTTCTTATGTAGATGGCTACACCTTC. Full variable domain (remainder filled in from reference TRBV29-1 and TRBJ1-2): SAVISQKPSRDICQRGTSLTIQCQVDSQVTMMFWYRQQPGQSLTLIATANQGSEATYESGFVIDKFPISRPNLTFSTLTVSNMSPEDSSIYLCSGSYVDGYTFGSGTRLTVV.

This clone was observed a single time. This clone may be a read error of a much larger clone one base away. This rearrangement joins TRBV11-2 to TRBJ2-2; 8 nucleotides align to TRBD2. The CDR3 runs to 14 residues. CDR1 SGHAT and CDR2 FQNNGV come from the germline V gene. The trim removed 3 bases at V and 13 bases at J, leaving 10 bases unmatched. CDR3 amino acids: CASSFTSGTRGLFF. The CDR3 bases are TGTGCCAGCAGCTTCACTAGCGGCACCAGGGGGCTGTTTTTT.

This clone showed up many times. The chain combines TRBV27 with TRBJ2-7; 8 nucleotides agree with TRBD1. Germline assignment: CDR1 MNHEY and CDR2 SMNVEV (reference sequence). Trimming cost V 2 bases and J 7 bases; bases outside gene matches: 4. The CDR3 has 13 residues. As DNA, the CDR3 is TGTGCCAGCAGTTTAGCAGGGGGCAGAGAGCAGTACTTC. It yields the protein CASSLAGGREQYF.

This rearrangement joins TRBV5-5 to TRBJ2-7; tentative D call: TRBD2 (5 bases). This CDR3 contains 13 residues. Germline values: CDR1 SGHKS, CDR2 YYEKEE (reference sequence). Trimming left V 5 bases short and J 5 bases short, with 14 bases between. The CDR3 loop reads CASSQLLAHEQYF. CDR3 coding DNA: TGTGCCAGCAGTCAACTGCTAGCCCACGAGCAGTACTTC.

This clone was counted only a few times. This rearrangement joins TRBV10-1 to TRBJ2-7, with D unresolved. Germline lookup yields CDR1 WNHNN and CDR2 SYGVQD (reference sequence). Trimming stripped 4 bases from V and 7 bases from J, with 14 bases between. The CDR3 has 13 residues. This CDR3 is CASSGSVSGEQYF. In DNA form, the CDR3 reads TGCGCCAGCAGTGGCTCAGTTTCTGGTGAGCAGTACTTC.

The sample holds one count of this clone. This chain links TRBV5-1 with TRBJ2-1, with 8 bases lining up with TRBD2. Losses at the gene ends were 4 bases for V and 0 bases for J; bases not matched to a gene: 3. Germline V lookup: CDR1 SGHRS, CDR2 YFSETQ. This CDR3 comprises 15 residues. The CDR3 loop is CASSLSGGSYNEQFF. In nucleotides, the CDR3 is TGCGCCAGCAGCCTGAGCGGGGGCTCCTACAATGAGCAGTTCTTC.

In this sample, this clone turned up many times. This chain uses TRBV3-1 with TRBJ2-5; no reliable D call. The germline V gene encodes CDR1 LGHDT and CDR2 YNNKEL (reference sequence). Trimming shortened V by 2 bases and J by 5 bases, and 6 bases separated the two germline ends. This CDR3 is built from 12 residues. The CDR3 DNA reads TGTGCCAGCAGCCAAAGACGGGAGACCCAGTACTTC. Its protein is CASSQRRETQYF.

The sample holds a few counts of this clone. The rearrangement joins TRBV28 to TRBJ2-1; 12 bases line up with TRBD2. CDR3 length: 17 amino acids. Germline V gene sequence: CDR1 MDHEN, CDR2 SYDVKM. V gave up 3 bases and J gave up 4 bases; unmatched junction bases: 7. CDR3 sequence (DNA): TGTGCCAGCAGTTTTGGGCTAGCGGGAGGGCCTTACAATGAGCAGTTCTTC. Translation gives CASSFGLAGGPYNEQFF.

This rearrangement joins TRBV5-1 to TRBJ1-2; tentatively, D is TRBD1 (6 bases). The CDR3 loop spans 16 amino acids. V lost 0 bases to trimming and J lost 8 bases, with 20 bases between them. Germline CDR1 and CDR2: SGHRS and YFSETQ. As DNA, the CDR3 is TGCGCCAGCAGCTTGGAAAGAGGGGGACCTCCTGGAGGCTACACCTTC. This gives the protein CASSLERGGPPGGYTF.

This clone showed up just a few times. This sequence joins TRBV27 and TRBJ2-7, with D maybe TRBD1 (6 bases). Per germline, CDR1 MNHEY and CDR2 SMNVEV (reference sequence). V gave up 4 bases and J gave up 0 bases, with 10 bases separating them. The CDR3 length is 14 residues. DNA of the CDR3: TGTGCCAGCAGTTCCACAGGGCCCTCCTACGAGCAGTACTTC. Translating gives CASSSTGPSYEQYF.

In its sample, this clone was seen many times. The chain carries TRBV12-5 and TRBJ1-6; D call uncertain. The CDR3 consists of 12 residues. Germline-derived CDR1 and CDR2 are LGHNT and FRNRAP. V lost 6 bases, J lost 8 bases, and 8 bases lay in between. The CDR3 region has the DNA TGTGCTAGTGGCTCGGAGGATTCACCCCTCCACTTT. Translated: CASGSEDSPLHF.

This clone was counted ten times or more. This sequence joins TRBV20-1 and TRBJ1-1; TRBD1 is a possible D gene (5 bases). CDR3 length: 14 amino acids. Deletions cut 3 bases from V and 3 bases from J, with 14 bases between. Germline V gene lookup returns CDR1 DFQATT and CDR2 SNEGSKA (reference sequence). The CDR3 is CSASYLTAYTEAFF. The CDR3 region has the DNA TGCAGTGCTAGTTACCTGACAGCTTACACTGAAGCTTTCTTT.

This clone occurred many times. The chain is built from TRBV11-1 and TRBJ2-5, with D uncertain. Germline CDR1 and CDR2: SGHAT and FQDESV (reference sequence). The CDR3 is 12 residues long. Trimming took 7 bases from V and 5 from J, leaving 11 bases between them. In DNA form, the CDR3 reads TGTGCCAGCAAAAGAGGTGGGGAGACCCAGTACTTC. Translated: CASKRGGETQYF.

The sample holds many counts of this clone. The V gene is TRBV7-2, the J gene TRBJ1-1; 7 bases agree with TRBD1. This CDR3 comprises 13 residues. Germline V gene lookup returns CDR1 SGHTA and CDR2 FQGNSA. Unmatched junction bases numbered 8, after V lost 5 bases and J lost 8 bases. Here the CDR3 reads CASSPGRGLEAFF. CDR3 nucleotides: TGTGCCAGCAGCCCCGGGAGGGGGCTGGAAGCTTTCTTT. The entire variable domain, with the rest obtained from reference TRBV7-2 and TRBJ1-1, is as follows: GAGVSQSPSNKVTEKGKDVELRCDPISGHTALYWYRQSLGQGLEFLIYFQGNSAPDKSGLPSDRFSAERTGGSVSTLTIQRTQQEDSAVYLCASSPGRGLEAFFGQGTRLTVV.

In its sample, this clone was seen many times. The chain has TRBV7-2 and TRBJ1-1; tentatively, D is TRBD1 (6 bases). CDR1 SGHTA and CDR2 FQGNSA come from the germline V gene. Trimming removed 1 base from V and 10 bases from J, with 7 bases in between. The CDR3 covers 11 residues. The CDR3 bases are TGTGCCAGCAGCTTAGGACAGGTAGCTTTCTTT. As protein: CASSLGQVAFF.

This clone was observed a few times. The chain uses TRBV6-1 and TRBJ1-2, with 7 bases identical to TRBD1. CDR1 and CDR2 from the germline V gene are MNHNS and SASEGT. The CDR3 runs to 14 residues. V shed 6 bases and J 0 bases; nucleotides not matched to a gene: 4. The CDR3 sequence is CASSRDSPNYGYTF. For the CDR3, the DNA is TGTGCCAGCAGCCGGGACAGCCCTAACTATGGCTACACCTTC.

CDR3 region: CASSPQTSSQETQYF. CDR3 bases: TGTGCCAGCAGCCCCCAGACTAGTAGTCAAGAGACCCAGTACTTC. The gene calls are TRBV3-1 and TRBJ2-5, with D perhaps TRBD2 (6 bases). V was trimmed by 4 bases and J by 2 bases, leaving 14 bases between them. Germline V gene lookup returns CDR1 LGHDT and CDR2 YNNKEL (reference sequence). The CDR3 spans 15 residues.

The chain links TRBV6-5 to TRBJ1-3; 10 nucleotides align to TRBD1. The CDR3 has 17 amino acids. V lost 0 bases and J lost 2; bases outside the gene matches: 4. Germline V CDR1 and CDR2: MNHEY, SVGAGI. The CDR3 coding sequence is TGTGCCAGCAGTTACTCGATGGGACAGGGGACTGGAAACACCATATATTTT. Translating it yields CASSYSMGQGTGNTIYF.

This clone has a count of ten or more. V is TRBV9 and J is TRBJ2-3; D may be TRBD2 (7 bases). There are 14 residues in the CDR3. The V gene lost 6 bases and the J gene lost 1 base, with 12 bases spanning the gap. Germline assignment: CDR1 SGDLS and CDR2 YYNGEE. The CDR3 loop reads CASTAGARTDTQYF. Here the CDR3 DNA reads TGTGCCAGCACCGCGGGGGCCCGCACAGATACGCAGTATTTT.

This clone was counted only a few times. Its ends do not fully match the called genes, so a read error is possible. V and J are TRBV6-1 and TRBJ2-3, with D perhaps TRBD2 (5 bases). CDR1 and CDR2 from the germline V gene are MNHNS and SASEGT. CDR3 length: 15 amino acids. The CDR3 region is CAISEIAWGVDTQYF. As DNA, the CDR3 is TGTGCCATCAGTGAAATAGCGTGGGGAGTGGATACGCAGTATTTT.

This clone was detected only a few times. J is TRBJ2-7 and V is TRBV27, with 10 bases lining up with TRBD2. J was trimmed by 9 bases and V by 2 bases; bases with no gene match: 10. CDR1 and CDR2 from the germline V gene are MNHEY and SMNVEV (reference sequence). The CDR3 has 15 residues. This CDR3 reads CASSLTSGTTTGQYF. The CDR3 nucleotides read TGTGCCAGCAGTTTAACTAGCGGGACGACCACCGGGCAGTACTTC.

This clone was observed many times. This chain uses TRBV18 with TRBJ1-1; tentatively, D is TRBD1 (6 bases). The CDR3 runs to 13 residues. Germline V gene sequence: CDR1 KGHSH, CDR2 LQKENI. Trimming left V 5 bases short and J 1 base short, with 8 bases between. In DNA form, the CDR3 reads TGTGCCAGCTCATCAGGGGAGAACACTGAAGCTTTCTTT. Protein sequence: CASSSGENTEAFF.

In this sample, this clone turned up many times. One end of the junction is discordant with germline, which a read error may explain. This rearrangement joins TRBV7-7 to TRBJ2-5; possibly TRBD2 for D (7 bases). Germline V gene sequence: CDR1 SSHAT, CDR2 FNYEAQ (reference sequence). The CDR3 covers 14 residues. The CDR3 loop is CASSAHGGRETQYF. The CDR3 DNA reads TGTGCTAGCAGCGCCCACGGGGGGCGGGAGACCCAGTACTTC.